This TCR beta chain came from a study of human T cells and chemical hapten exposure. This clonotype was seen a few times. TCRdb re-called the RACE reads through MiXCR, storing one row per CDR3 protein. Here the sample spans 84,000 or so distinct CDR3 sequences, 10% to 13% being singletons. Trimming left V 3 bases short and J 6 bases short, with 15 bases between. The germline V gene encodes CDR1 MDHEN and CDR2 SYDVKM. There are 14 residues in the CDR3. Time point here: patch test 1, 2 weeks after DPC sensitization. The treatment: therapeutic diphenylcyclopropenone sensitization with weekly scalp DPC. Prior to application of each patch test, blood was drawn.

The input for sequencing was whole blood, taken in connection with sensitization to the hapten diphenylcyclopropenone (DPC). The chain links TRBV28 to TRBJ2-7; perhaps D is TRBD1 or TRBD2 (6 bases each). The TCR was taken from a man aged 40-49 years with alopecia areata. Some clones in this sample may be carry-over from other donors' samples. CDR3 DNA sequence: TGTGCCAGCAGTTTCGAGGGGGGTTCTGGCGAGCAGTACTTC. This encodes CASSFEGGSGEQYF.